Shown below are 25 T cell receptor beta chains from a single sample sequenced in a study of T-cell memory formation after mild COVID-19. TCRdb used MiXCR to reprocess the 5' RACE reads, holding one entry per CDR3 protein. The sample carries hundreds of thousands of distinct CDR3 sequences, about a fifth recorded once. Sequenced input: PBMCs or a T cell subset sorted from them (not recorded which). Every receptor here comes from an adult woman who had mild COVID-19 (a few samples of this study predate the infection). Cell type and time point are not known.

The CDR3 sequence: CATSRDLAGMSEQFF. DNA of the CDR3: TGTGCCACCAGCAGAGATCTAGCGGGAATGAGTGAGCAGTTCTTC. The chain couples TRBV15 to TRBJ2-1; 9 nucleotides match TRBD2. Per germline, CDR1 LNHNV and CDR2 YYDKDF (reference sequence). Trimming took 0 bases from V and 9 from J; bases not matched to a gene: 6. This CDR3 comprises 15 residues.

Here the CDR3 reads CASGQKAYLNKNIQYF. The CDR3 nucleotides are TGTGCCAGTGGGCAGAAGGCGTACCTTAACAAAAACATTCAGTACTTC. The chain links TRBV19 to TRBJ2-4; D unclear. The CDR3 consists of 16 residues. Germline V gives CDR1 LNHDA, CDR2 SQIVND (reference sequence). Trimming cost V 8 bases and J 3 bases, with 20 bases left between them.

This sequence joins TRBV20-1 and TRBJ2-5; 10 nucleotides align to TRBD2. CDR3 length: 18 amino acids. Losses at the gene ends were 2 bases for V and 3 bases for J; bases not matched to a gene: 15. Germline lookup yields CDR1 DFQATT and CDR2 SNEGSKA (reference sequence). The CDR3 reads CSARPMGASGSGEETQYF. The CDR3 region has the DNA TGCAGTGCTAGACCAATGGGAGCTAGCGGGAGTGGGGAAGAGACCCAGTACTTC.

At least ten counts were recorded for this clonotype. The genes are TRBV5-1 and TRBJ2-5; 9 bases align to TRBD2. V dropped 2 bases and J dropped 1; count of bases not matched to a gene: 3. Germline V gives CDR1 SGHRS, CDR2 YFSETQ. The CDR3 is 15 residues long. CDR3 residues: CASSLAGGGQETQYF. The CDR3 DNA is TGCGCCAGCAGCTTAGCGGGGGGCGGCCAAGAGACCCAGTACTTC.

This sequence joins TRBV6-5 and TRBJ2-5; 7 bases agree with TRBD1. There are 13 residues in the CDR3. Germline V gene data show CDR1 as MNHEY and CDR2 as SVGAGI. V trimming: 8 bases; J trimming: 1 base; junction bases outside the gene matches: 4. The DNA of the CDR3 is TGTGCCAGCTACGAGGGGGCCCAAGAGACCCAGTACTTC. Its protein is CASYEGAQETQYF.

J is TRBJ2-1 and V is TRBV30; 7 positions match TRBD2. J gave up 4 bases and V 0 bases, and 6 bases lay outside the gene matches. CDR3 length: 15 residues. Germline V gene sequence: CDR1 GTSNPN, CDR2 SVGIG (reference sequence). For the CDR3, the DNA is TGTGCCTGGAGTGTACGGGGAGGGAGATACAATGAGCAGTTCTTC. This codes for CAWSVRGGRYNEQFF.

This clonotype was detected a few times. CDR3 sequence: CSARDLRGLGEQYF. The CDR3 nucleotides are TGCAGTGCTAGAGACCTTCGTGGGCTTGGCGAGCAGTACTTC. V and J are TRBV20-1 and TRBJ2-7; no definite D call. CDR1 and CDR2 (germline): DFQATT, SNEGSKA (reference sequence). CDR3 length: 14 amino acids. Trimming pared 0 bases from V and 6 bases from J, leaving 15 bases between.

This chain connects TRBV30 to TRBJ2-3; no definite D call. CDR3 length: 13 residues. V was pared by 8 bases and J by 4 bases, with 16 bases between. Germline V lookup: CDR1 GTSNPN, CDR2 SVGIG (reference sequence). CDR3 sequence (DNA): TGTGCCCTTCGATCGGGCGCCTCAGATACGCAGTATTTT. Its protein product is CALRSGASDTQYF.

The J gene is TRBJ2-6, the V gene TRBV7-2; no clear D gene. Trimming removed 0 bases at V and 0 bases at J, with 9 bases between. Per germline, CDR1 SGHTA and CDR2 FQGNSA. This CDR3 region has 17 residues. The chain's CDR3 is CASSLALTRSGANVLTF. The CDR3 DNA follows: TGTGCCAGCAGCTTAGCGCTGACCCGCTCTGGGGCCAACGTCCTGACTTTC.

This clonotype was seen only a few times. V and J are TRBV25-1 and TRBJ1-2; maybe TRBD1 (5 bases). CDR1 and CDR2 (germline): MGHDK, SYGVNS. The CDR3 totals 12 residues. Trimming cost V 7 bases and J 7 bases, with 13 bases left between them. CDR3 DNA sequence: TGTGCCAGCACCACCGCAGGGACTGGCTACACCTTC. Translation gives CASTTAGTGYTF.

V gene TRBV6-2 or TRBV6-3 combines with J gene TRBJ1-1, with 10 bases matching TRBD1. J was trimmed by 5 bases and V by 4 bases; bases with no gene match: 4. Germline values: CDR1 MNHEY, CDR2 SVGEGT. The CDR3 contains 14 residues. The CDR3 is CASSSGQGVTEAFF. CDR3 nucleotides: TGTGCCAGCAGTTCCGGACAGGGGGTGACTGAAGCTTTCTTT.

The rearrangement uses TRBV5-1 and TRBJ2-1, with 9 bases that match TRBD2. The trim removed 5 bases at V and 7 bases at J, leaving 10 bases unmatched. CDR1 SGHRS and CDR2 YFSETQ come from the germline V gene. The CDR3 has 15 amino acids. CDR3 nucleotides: TGCGCCAGCAGTGCTAGCGGGACGGATTGGAATGAGCAGTTCTTC. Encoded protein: CASSASGTDWNEQFF.

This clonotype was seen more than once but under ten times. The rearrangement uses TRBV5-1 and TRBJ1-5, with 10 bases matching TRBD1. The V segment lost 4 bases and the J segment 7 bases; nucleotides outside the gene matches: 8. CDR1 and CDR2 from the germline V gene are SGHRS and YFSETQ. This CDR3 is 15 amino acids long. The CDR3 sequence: CASSPTGTGAQPQHF. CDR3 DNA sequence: TGCGCCAGCAGCCCAACCGGGACAGGGGCCCAGCCCCAGCATTTT. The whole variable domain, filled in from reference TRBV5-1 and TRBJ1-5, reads KAGVTQTPRYLIKTRGQQVTLSCSPISGHRSVSWYQQTPGQGLQFLFEYFSETQRNKGNFPGRFSGRQFSNSRSEMNVSTLELGDSALYLCASSPTGTGAQPQHFGDGTRLSIL.

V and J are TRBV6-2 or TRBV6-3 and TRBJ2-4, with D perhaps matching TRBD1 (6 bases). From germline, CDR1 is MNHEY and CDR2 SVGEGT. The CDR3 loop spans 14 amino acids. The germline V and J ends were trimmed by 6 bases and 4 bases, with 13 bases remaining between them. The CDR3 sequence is CASRAPGTKNIQYF. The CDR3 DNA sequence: TGTGCCAGCAGAGCACCCGGGACAAAAAACATTCAGTACTTC.

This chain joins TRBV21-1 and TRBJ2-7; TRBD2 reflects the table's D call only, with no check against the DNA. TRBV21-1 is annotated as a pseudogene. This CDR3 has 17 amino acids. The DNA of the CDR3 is TGTGCCAGCAGCAAATCAGAAGCTAGCCGGGTTGCCTACGAGCAGTACTTC. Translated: CASSKSEASRVAYEQYF.

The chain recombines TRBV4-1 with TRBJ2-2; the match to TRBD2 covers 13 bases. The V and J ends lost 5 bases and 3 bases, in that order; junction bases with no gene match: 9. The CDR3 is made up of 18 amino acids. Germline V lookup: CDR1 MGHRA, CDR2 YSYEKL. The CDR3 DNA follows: TGCGCCAGCAGCTTAACCGGGACTAGCGGGGACTACACCGGGGAGCTGTTTTTT. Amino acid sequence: CASSLTGTSGDYTGELFF.

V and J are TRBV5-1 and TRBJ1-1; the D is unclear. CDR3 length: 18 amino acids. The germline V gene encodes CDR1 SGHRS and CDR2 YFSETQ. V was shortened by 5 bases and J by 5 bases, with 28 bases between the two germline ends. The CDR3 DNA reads TGCGCCAGCAGTTTCTCCCTTAGACCCATCGAAGTAGCAACTGAAGCTTTCTTT. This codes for CASSFSLRPIEVATEAFF.

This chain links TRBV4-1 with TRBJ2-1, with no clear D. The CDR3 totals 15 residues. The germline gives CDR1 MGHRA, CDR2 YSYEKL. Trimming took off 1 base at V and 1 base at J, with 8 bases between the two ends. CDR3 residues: CASSQVPYSYNEQFF. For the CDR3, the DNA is TGCGCCAGCAGCCAAGTCCCATATTCCTACAATGAGCAGTTCTTC.

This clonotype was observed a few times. The CDR3 nucleotides read TGTGCCAGCAGTTTACTACTAGCGGGAGAGGGGTCAGAGACCCAGTACTTC. Amino acid sequence: CASSLLLAGEGSETQYF. The chain uses TRBV12-3 or TRBV12-4 and TRBJ2-5, with 11 positions matching TRBD2. The junction had 9 bases not matched to a gene; V was cut back by 2 bases and J by 4 bases. This CDR3 contains 17 residues.

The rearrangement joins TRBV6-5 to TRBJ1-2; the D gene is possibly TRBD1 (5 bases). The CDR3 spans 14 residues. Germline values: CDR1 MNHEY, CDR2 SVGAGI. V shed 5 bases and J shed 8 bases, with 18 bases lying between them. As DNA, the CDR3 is TGTGCCAGCAGTGCGTGGGACGCCCTCGGGGGCTACACCTTC. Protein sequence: CASSAWDALGGYTF.

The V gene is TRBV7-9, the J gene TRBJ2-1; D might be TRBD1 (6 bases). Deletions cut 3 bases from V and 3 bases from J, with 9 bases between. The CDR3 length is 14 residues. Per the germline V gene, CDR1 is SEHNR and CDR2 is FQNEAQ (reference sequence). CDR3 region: CASSFRGYYNEQFF. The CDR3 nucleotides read TGTGCCAGCAGCTTCAGGGGTTACTACAATGAGCAGTTCTTC.

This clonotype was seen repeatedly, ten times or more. The CDR3 nucleotides read TGTGCCAGCTCACTACAGGGGGGCACTGAAGCTTTCTTT. Translating gives CASSLQGGTEAFF. The chain joins TRBV7-9 to TRBJ1-1; 8 nucleotides match TRBD1. Trimming took 8 bases from V and 4 from J; bases not matched to a gene: 6. The CDR3 contains 13 residues. The germline V gene has CDR1 SEHNR and CDR2 FQNEAQ (reference sequence). Using reference TRBV7-9 and TRBJ1-1 for the parts outside the CDR3, the full variable domain is DTGVSQNPRHKITKRGQNVTFRCDPISEHNRLYWYRQTLGQGPEFLTYFQNEAQLEKSRLLSDRFSAERPKGSFSTLEIQRTEQGDSAMYLCASSLQGGTEAFFGQGTRLTVV.

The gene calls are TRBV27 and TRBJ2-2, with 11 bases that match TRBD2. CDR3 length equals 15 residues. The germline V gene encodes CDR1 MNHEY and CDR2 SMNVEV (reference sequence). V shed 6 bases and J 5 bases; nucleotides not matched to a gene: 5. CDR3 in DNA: TGTGCCAGCAGCATAGCGGGGGGGCCAACCGGGGAGCTGTTTTTT. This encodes CASSIAGGPTGELFF.

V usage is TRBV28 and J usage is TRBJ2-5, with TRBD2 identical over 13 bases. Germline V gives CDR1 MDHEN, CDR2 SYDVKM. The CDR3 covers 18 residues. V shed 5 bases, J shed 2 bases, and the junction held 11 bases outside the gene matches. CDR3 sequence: CASSEGIRLAGGQETQYF. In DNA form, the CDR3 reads TGTGCCAGCAGTGAAGGGATCAGACTAGCGGGGGGACAAGAGACCCAGTACTTC.

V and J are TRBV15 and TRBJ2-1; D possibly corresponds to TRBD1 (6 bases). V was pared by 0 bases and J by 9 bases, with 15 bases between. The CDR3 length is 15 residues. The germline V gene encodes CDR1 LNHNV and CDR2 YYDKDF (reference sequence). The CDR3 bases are TGTGCCACCAGCAGAGAGAAAGGGGTACAGGGTGAGCAGTTCTTC. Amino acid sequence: CATSREKGVQGEQFF.